This TCR beta chain is from a study of tumor T cells in aggressive B-cell lymphoma. The assay was immunoSEQ multiplex PCR, and TCRdb's table has in-frame clones only and misses some. This sample has 2,500 to 3,500 clones, with less than 85% found just once. The sequencing input was tumor tissue. This TCR was sampled from an adult with diffuse large B cell lymphoma.

The CDR3 DNA reads TGTGCCAGCAGCTCGCATCAGGGGTGGTTGGGTGAAAAACTGTTTTTT. Its protein product is CASSSHQGWLGEKLFF. The chain recombines TRBV7-9 with TRBJ1-4; D is possibly TRBD1 (6 bases). Germline assignment: CDR1 SEHNR and CDR2 FQNEAQ (reference sequence). The CDR3 length is 16 residues. V lost 4 bases to trimming and J lost 7 bases, with 19 bases between them. Filled out from reference TRBV7-9 and TRBJ1-4, the complete variable domain reads DTGVSQNPRHKITKRGQNVTFRCDPISEHNRLYWYRQTLGQGPEFLTYFQNEAQLEKSRLLSDRFSAERPKGSFSTLEIQRTEQGDSAMYLCASSSHQGWLGEKLFFGSGTQLSVL.